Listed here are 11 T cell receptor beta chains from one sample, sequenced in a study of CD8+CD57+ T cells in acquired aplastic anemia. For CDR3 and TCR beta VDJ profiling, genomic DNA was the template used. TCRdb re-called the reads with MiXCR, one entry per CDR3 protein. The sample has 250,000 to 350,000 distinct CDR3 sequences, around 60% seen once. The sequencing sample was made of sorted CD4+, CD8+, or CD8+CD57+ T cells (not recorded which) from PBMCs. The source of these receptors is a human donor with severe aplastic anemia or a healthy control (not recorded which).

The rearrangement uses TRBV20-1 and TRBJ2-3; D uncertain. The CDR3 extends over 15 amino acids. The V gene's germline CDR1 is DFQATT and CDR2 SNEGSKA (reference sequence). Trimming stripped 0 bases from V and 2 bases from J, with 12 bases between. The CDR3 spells CSARDVYRLTDTQYF. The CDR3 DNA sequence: TGCAGTGCTAGAGATGTCTATCGCCTCACAGATACGCAGTATTTT.

Here the CDR3 reads CSVEEDRYQPQHF. The CDR3, as DNA: TGCAGCGTTGAAGAAGACAGGTATCAGCCCCAGCATTTT. This chain joins TRBV29-1 and TRBJ1-5; tentative D call: TRBD1 (6 bases). The V gene's germline CDR1 is SQVTM and CDR2 ANQGSEA. Trimming stripped 0 bases from V and 5 bases from J, with 8 bases between. The CDR3 runs to 13 residues.

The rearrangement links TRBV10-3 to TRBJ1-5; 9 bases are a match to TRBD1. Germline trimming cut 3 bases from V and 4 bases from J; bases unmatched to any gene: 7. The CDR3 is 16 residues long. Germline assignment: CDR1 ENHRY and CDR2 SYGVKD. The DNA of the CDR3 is TGTGCCATCAGTGAATCTGGGACAGGGAATAATCAGCCCCAGCATTTT. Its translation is CAISESGTGNNQPQHF.

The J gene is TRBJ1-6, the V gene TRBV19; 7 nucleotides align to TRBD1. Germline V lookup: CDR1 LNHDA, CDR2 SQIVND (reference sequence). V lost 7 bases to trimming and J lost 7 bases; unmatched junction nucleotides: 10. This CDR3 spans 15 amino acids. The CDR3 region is CASKRQGGKNSPLHF. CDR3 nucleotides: TGTGCCAGTAAAAGGCAGGGGGGTAAAAATTCACCCCTCCACTTT.

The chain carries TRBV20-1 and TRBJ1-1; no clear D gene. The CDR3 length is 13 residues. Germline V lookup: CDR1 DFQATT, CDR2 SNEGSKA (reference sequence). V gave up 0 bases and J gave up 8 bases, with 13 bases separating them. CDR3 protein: CSAREGTTIEAFF. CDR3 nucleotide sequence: TGCAGTGCTAGAGAGGGAACTACGATCGAAGCTTTCTTT.

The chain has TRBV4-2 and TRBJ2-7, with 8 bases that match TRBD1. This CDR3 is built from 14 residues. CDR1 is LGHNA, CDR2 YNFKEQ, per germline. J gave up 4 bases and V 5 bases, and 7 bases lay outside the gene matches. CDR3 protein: CASSSDRGGYEQYF. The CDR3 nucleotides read TGTGCCAGCAGCTCAGACAGGGGTGGGTACGAGCAGTACTTC.

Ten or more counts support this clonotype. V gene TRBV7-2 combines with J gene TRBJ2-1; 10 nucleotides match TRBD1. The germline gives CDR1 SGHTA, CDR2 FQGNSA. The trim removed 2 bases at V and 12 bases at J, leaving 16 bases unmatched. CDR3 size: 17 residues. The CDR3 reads CASSLIQTGGGNEGQFF. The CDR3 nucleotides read TGTGCCAGCAGCTTAATACAGACAGGGGGCGGTAATGAAGGGCAGTTCTTC. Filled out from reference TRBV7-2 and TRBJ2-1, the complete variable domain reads GAGVSQSPSNKVTEKGKDVELRCDPISGHTALYWYRQSLGQGLEFLIYFQGNSAPDKSGLPSDRFSAERTGGSVSTLTIQRTQQEDSAVYLCASSLIQTGGGNEGQFFGPGTRLTVL.

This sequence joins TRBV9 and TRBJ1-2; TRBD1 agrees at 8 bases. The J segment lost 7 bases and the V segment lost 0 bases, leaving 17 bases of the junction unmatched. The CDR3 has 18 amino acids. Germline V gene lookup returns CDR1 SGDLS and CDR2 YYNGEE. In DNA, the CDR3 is TGTGCCAGCAGCGTAGACGGAGGGAGGACAGGGACGGATAGTGGCTACACCTTC. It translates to CASSVDGGRTGTDSGYTF.

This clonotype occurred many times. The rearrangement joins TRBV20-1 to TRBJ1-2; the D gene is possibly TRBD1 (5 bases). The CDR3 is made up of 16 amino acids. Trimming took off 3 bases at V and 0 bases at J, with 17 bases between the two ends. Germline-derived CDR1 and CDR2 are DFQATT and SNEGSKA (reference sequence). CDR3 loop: CSARLGGRETNYGYTF. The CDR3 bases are TGCAGTGCTAGGTTGGGCGGCAGGGAGACTAACTATGGCTACACCTTC.

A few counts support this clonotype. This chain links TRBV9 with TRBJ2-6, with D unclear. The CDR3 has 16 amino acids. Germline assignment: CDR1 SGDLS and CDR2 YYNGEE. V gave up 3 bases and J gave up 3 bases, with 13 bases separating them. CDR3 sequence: CASSETPANGANVLTF. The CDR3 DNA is TGTGCCAGCAGCGAGACCCCTGCGAATGGGGCCAACGTCCTGACTTTC.

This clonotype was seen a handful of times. The CDR3 DNA sequence: TGTGCCATCAGTGTTATGGGGCTACAGGGCTACACCTTC. Its protein is CAISVMGLQGYTF. The V call is TRBV10-3, the J call TRBJ1-2; TRBD1 might be the D (5 bases). Deletions cut 4 bases from V and 8 bases from J, with 14 bases between. The CDR3 runs to 13 residues. Germline lookup yields CDR1 ENHRY and CDR2 SYGVKD.